What follows are 2 T cell receptor beta chains derived from one specimen sequenced in a study of cytomegalovirus exposure and HLA in healthy donors. PCR was performed using 60 Vbeta and 13 Jbeta primers. The assay was immunoSEQ multiplex PCR, and TCRdb's table has in-frame clones only and misses some. The table has 95,000 to 100,000 clones, more than 80% seen once. The specimen was PBMCs. Receptors were obtained from a man aged 25 to 40 in good health and CMV-seronegative.

The chain is built from TRBV13 and TRBJ2-1; 8 bases are shared with TRBD2. The CDR3 covers 15 residues. In germline, CDR1 is PRHDT, CDR2 FYEKMQ (reference sequence). Losses at the gene ends were 5 bases for V and 4 bases for J; bases not matched to a gene: 7. As DNA, the CDR3 is TGTGCCAGCAGCCCCTCAAGCGGGAGATACAATGAGCAGTTCTTC. Its protein product is CASSPSSGRYNEQFF.

The chain links TRBV6-5 to TRBJ1-1; D may be TRBD1 (6 bases). The germline CDR1 and CDR2 sequences are MNHEY and SVGAGI. The CDR3 runs 12 residues. V was clipped by 6 bases and J by 4 bases, with 9 bases between them. This CDR3 is CASSQGSTEAFF. CDR3 DNA: TGTGCCAGCAGCCAGGGGTCCACTGAAGCTTTCTTT.